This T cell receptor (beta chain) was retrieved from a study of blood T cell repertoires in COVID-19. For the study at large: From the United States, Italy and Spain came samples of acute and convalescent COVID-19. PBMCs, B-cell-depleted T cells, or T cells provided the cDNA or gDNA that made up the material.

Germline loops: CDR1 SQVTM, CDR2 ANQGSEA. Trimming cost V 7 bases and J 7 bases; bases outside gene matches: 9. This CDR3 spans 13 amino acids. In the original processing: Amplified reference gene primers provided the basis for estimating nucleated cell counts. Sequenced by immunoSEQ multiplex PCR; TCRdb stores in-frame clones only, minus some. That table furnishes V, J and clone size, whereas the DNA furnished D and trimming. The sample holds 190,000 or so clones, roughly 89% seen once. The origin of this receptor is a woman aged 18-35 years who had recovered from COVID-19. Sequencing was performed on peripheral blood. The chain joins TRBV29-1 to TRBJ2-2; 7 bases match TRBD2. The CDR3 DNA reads TGCAGCGGAAGCCGGGGGGTCGACGGGGAGCTGTTTTTT. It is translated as CSGSRGVDGELFF.